Following are 25 T cell receptor beta chains from one sample sequenced in a study of T cell responses to AZD1222 COVID-19 vaccine (dated by TCRdb to the early 2020s). The sample's time point label, decoded: about 28 days (+/-7) after the second vaccine dose. Libraries came from the immunoSEQ multiplex PCR assay. TCRdb took this table from immuneACCESS and kept in-frame rearrangements with V and J called. Such tables lack part of the clones; where checked against another copy, unresolved V genes explain under half of the gap, and the rest is unexplained. Present in this sample are approximately 52,000 clones, about 87% of which were seen just once. Jointly, the top ten make up 2.7% of the sample. The source material was peripheral blood, sampled 28 days after the second AZD1222 dose. The receptors were gathered from an adult who received the AZD1222 COVID-19 vaccine.

V and J are TRBV2 and TRBJ2-5, with 15 bases identical to TRBD2. V trimming: 5 bases; J trimming: 2 bases; junction bases outside the gene matches: 3. The germline V gene has CDR1 SNHLY and CDR2 FYNNEI. The CDR3 consists of 16 residues. The CDR3 reads CASSLGLAGGQETQYF. CDR3 coding DNA: TGTGCCAGCAGTCTGGGACTAGCGGGAGGTCAAGAGACCCAGTACTTC.

J is TRBJ2-3 and V is TRBV28; 9 nucleotides line up with TRBD1. J gave up 2 bases and V 10 bases, and 10 bases lay outside the gene matches. From germline, CDR1 is MDHEN and CDR2 SYDVKM. This CDR3 has 15 residues. The CDR3 region is CAINAGTGYTDTQYF. CDR3 sequence (DNA): TGTGCCATAAACGCCGGGACAGGGTACACAGATACGCAGTATTTT.

The J gene is TRBJ2-1, the V gene TRBV9; D call uncertain. This CDR3 is 15 amino acids long. Germline values: CDR1 SGDLS, CDR2 YYNGEE. Trimming cost V 0 bases and J 9 bases, with 16 bases left between them. CDR3 nucleotides: TGTGCCAGCAGCGTAGCCGGAGTCCCCGCAAGTGAGCAGTTCTTC. Protein sequence: CASSVAGVPASEQFF.

This chain links TRBV5-5 with TRBJ1-4, with D maybe TRBD1 (6 bases). Germline V gene lookup returns CDR1 SGHKS and CDR2 YYEKEE (reference sequence). The CDR3 runs 15 residues. Between the trimmed V and J ends, which lost 2 bases and 6 bases, there was a span of 14 bases. CDR3 sequence reads: CASSFRGSRDEKLFF. CDR3 DNA: TGTGCCAGCAGCTTCAGGGGTTCCCGGGATGAAAAACTGTTTTTT.

The chain joins TRBV18 to TRBJ2-3, with TRBD2 matching 7 bases. V was pared by 4 bases and J by 4 bases, with 11 bases of the junction left unmatched. The CDR3 spans 16 residues. Germline V gene data show CDR1 as KGHSH and CDR2 as LQKENI. The CDR3 coding sequence is TGTGCCAGCTCACTCGAAACGGGGAGGGTCGCAGATACGCAGTATTTT. Protein sequence: CASSLETGRVADTQYF.

V is TRBV6-2 or TRBV6-3 and J is TRBJ2-7; tentatively, D is TRBD2 (6 bases). The CDR3 is made up of 17 amino acids. In germline, CDR1 is MNHEY, CDR2 SVGEGT. V shed 0 bases and J shed 2 bases, with 17 bases lying between them. The CDR3 sequence: CASSYSSYGGTPYEQYF. DNA for the CDR3: TGTGCCAGCAGTTACTCGAGCTACGGGGGAACCCCCTACGAGCAGTACTTC.

V usage is TRBV28 and J usage is TRBJ2-7; 10 bases agree with TRBD2. The CDR3 covers 14 residues. V dropped 6 bases and J dropped 3; count of bases not matched to a gene: 5. Germline CDR1 reads MDHEN; CDR2 reads SYDVKM. CDR3 DNA: TGTGCCAGCAGGGGACTAGCGAGAAACTACGAGCAGTACTTC. Protein: CASRGLARNYEQYF.

The chain is built from TRBV7-9 and TRBJ2-1; 8 nucleotides agree with TRBD2. V shed 1 base, J shed 6 bases, and the junction held 2 bases outside the gene matches. CDR1 and CDR2 (germline): SEHNR, FQNEAQ (reference sequence). This CDR3 spans 14 amino acids. The CDR3 protein is CASSLEAGVNEQFF. Here the CDR3 DNA reads TGTGCCAGCAGCTTAGAAGCGGGAGTCAATGAGCAGTTCTTC.

The CDR3 region has the DNA TGTGCCAGCAGGAGGGAGACCCAGTACTTC. Translated: CASRRETQYF. The V and J genes are TRBV2 and TRBJ2-5; D call uncertain. CDR1 SNHLY and CDR2 FYNNEI come from the germline V gene. Deletions cut 6 bases from V and 5 bases from J, with 4 bases between. The CDR3 consists of 10 residues.

The V gene is TRBV28, the J gene TRBJ1-3, with unresolved D. The length of the CDR3 is 14 residues. V dropped 3 bases and J dropped 1 base, with 7 bases sitting between them. Germline V gene data show CDR1 as MDHEN and CDR2 as SYDVKM. CDR3 residues: CASSLSGSGNTIYF. CDR3 in DNA: TGTGCCAGCAGTTTGTCCGGGTCTGGAAACACCATATATTTT.

The rearrangement links TRBV10-3 to TRBJ1-1; 8 bases are shared with TRBD1. CDR3 length: 14 amino acids. Germline V gene data show CDR1 as ENHRY and CDR2 as SYGVKD. V was clipped by 1 base and J by 8 bases; unmatched bases: 6. The CDR3 coding sequence is TGTGCCATCAGTGAGTACAGGGGGGGCTTGGAAGCTTTCTTT. It yields the protein CAISEYRGGLEAFF.

The chain employs TRBV21-1 and TRBJ1-1; the table's D call TRBD1 went unverified against the DNA. TRBV21-1 is listed as a pseudogene. This CDR3 is 16 amino acids long. CDR3 protein: CASSFRGQGGNTEAFF. The CDR3 nucleotides are TGTGCCAGCAGCTTCAGAGGTCAGGGTGGGAACACTGAAGCTTTCTTT.

The genes are TRBV11-3 and TRBJ2-1; a weak D match, TRBD2 (6 bases). CDR3 length: 15 residues. Trimming took 1 base from V and 6 from J, leaving 13 bases between them. CDR1 and CDR2 from the germline V gene are SGHNT and YENEEA. The CDR3 nucleotides are TGTGCCAGCAGCTTAGCGGGAGAAAGGGGCAATGAGCAGTTCTTC. Translation gives CASSLAGERGNEQFF.

The chain combines TRBV7-2 with TRBJ2-1; perhaps TRBD2 as D (5 bases). CDR1 and CDR2 (germline): SGHTA, FQGNSA. The CDR3 sequence is 16 residues long. V dropped 0 bases and J dropped 10 bases, with 19 bases sitting between them. The DNA for the CDR3 is TGTGCCAGCAGCTTAGCGGCCGGGAATTTGGGAAGGGAGCAGTTCTTC. Translation gives CASSLAAGNLGREQFF. Full variable domain (missing parts from reference TRBV7-2 and TRBJ2-1): GAGVSQSPSNKVTEKGKDVELRCDPISGHTALYWYRQSLGQGLEFLIYFQGNSAPDKSGLPSDRFSAERTGGSVSTLTIQRTQQEDSAVYLCASSLAAGNLGREQFFGPGTRLTVL.

This chain connects TRBV9 to TRBJ1-2, with TRBD1 matching over 12 bases. V lost 0 bases, J lost 5 bases, and 5 bases stayed unmatched. This CDR3 is built from 16 residues. Germline loops: CDR1 SGDLS, CDR2 YYNGEE. CDR3 amino acids: CASSVGGQGANYGYTF. The CDR3, as DNA: TGTGCCAGCAGCGTAGGGGGACAGGGGGCGAATTATGGCTACACCTTC.

The chain joins TRBV6-6 to TRBJ1-1; D is perhaps TRBD1 (6 bases). The CDR3 sequence is 11 residues long. V was pared by 5 bases and J by 8 bases, with 9 bases between. Germline CDR1 MNHNY, CDR2 SVGAGI (reference sequence). The CDR3, as DNA: TGTGCCAGCAGTAAGAGGGGGGAAGCTTTCTTT. It is translated as CASSKRGEAFF.

This chain links TRBV7-8 with TRBJ2-7; 9 positions match TRBD2. This CDR3 contains 16 residues. The V segment lost 5 bases and the J segment 2 bases; nucleotides outside the gene matches: 10. Per germline, CDR1 SGHVS and CDR2 FQNEAQ. The DNA for the CDR3 is TGTGCCAGCAGCAAGCTCTGGCTAGCGGGAACCTACGAGCAGTACTTC. Residues: CASSKLWLAGTYEQYF.

This sequence joins TRBV7-8 and TRBJ2-7; 8 nucleotides match TRBD1. V shed 5 bases and J 2 bases; nucleotides not matched to a gene: 5. Germline CDR1 and CDR2: SGHVS and FQNEAQ. This CDR3 comprises 14 residues. In nucleotides, the CDR3 is TGTGCCAGCAGCCTAGGGACAGGAGCCTACGAGCAGTACTTC. Translation: CASSLGTGAYEQYF.

By proportion, this clone is medium-sized. J is TRBJ2-7 and V is TRBV6-5, with 12 bases lining up with TRBD2. Germline V gene sequence: CDR1 MNHEY, CDR2 SVGAGI. The CDR3 runs to 14 residues. Trimming cost V 5 bases and J 3 bases; bases outside gene matches: 2. The CDR3 DNA sequence: TGTGCCAGCAGTCAGACTAGCGGGAGCTACGAGCAGTACTTC. It encodes CASSQTSGSYEQYF.

The chain has TRBV20-1 and TRBJ2-1; D uncertain. Trimming cost V 3 bases and J 8 bases, with 11 bases left between them. Germline V gives CDR1 DFQATT, CDR2 SNEGSKA (reference sequence). The CDR3 spans 12 residues. CDR3 amino acids: CSASKSWDEQFF. The CDR3 DNA is TGCAGTGCTAGTAAGAGTTGGGATGAGCAGTTCTTC.

The V gene is TRBV6-6, the J gene TRBJ2-7, with D possibly matching TRBD2 (6 bases). V was cut by 6 bases and J by 1 base, with 13 bases left in between. This CDR3 is built from 14 residues. The germline V gene encodes CDR1 MNHNY and CDR2 SVGAGI (reference sequence). The CDR3 nucleotides read TGTGCCAGCAGCCCGGGACTCCCGTCCTACGAGCAGTACTTC. Translation gives CASSPGLPSYEQYF.

The chain employs TRBV5-1 and TRBJ1-5, with 9 bases fitting TRBD1. Germline lookup yields CDR1 SGHRS and CDR2 YFSETQ. This CDR3 region has 15 residues. V was pared by 0 bases and J by 2 bases, with 0 bases of the junction left unmatched. The CDR3, as DNA: TGCGCCAGCAGCTTGGGGACAGGGGGCAATCAGCCCCAGCATTTT. The encoded protein is CASSLGTGGNQPQHF.

The rearrangement joins TRBV7-8 to TRBJ1-1, with TRBD1 matching 7 bases. J was trimmed by 5 bases and V by 0 bases; bases with no gene match: 6. The CDR3 sequence is 15 residues long. The germline V gene encodes CDR1 SGHVS and CDR2 FQNEAQ. The CDR3 sequence: CASSLAQGQITEAFF. Here the CDR3 DNA reads TGTGCCAGCAGCTTAGCGCAGGGACAGATTACTGAAGCTTTCTTT.

This clone was found a few times. The V and J genes are TRBV28 and TRBJ1-1; possible D gene TRBD1, 6 bases. Trimming cost V 2 bases and J 0 bases, with 10 bases left between them. Germline values: CDR1 MDHEN, CDR2 SYDVKM. The CDR3 is 15 residues long. CDR3 DNA sequence: TGTGCCAGCAGTTTAGTGGGGGGCCTGAACACTGAAGCTTTCTTT. Protein: CASSLVGGLNTEAFF.

The rearrangement uses TRBV27 and TRBJ2-1; 8 bases are a match to TRBD2. Germline assignment: CDR1 MNHEY and CDR2 SMNVEV (reference sequence). J was trimmed by 7 bases and V by 2 bases; bases with no gene match: 7. The CDR3 extends over 15 amino acids. This chain's CDR3 is CASSLGGLALNEQFF. The CDR3 DNA follows: TGTGCCAGCAGTTTAGGAGGACTAGCCCTTAATGAGCAGTTCTTC.